The TCR beta chain described here comes from a study of Graves' ophthalmopathy and Graves' hyperthyroidism. General study findings and limits: With about 86% sensitivity and less than 83% specificity, a 13-signature model separated ophthalmopathy from stable hyperthyroidism. In blood, most expanded thyroid clonotypes above 0.001 frequency were also detected.

This clonotype was seen repeatedly, ten times or more. Its target is not known. The V gene end was trimmed by 1 base and the J gene end by 4 bases; junction bases not matched to a gene: 6. Germline V gives CDR1 SGHRS, CDR2 YFSETQ. The CDR3 loop spans 16 amino acids. Diagnosis relied on clinical symptoms, serum thyroxine, TRAb, thyroid ultrasound and orbital computed tomography. Using RNA transcripts, the TCR beta CDR3 regions were amplified. After a first-round RT-PCR with HTBI primers, a second-round multiplex PCR was run. TCRdb itself ran the multiplex PCR reads through MiXCR, one entry per CDR3 protein. This sample carries about 210,000 distinct CDR3 sequences, roughly 27% of them seen once, and the ten largest clones take approximately 9.6%.

What was sequenced was peripheral blood. This chain links TRBV5-1 with TRBJ2-2; 8 nucleotides align to TRBD2. This clonotype was obtained from a man in his fifties with Graves' ophthalmopathy. The DNA of the CDR3 is TGCGCCAGCAGCTTGACTAGCGGCCGACCCACCGGGGAGCTGTTTTTT. This encodes CASSLTSGRPTGELFF.